At least ten counts were recorded for the clone carrying this TCR beta chain. The junction does not match germline at one end; this may be a read error. Stable hyperthyroidism was defined by absence of ophthalmopathy within 18 months of follow-up. Aged 18 to 65, hyperthyroidism patients had been newly diagnosed, with under 2 months' duration. Diagnosis was based on clinical symptoms, serum thyroxine, TRAb, thyroid ultrasound and orbital computed tomography. The source of the PBMCs was 9.5 to 10 ml of fresh peripheral blood. The record originates from a study of Graves' ophthalmopathy and Graves' hyperthyroidism. Investigators amplified TCR beta CDR3 regions from RNA transcripts. Investigators did first-round RT-PCR with HTBI primers, then second-round multiplex PCR. TCRdb processed the multiplex PCR reads anew with MiXCR; each CDR3 protein has one entry. The repertoire holds about 400,000 distinct CDR3 sequences, about 21% seen once, with 2.5% to 3.5% in the top ten.

The CDR3 runs 13 residues. Germline V lookup: CDR1 MNHNS, CDR2 SASEGT. The clonotype originates from a woman younger than 30 with stable Graves' hyperthyroidism. The genes are TRBV6-1 and TRBJ1-2; perhaps TRBD1 as D (6 bases). Sequencing was carried out using peripheral blood. CDR3 sequence: CASDGSGGYGYIF. The CDR3 DNA sequence: TGTGCCAGCGATGGTTCGGGGGGCTATGGCTACATCTTC.